One TCR beta chain is described in this entry. The data belong to a study of blood T cell repertoires in COVID-19. About the study: In each case, the material was cDNA or gDNA derived from T cells, B-cell-depleted T cells, or PBMCs.

Per the authors' pipeline: Reference gene primers were amplified, and this amplification served to estimate nucleated cell counts. The table came from immunoSEQ multiplex PCR; TCRdb's copy has only in-frame clones and leaves some out. Clone size and the V and J calls come from that table; the DNA yielded D and trimming. This sample carries about 50,000 clones, 81% of them seen once, and the ten largest clones take 26%. The ends lost 5 bases at V and 7 bases at J; junction bases unmatched: 10. Looked up from germline, CDR1 is SGHVS and CDR2 is FQNEAQ. The CDR3 runs to 17 residues. While infection was still active, Seattle patients were enrolled and then followed longitudinally.

Input material: peripheral blood. The source of this sequence is an elderly woman with COVID-19, enrolled during active disease. This chain links TRBV7-8 with TRBJ1-6; the match to TRBD1 covers 11 bases. CDR3 nucleotide sequence: TGTGCCAGCAGCCGACGGACAGGGGGCTATCGGAATTCACCCCTCCACTTT. The encoded protein is CASSRRTGGYRNSPLHF.